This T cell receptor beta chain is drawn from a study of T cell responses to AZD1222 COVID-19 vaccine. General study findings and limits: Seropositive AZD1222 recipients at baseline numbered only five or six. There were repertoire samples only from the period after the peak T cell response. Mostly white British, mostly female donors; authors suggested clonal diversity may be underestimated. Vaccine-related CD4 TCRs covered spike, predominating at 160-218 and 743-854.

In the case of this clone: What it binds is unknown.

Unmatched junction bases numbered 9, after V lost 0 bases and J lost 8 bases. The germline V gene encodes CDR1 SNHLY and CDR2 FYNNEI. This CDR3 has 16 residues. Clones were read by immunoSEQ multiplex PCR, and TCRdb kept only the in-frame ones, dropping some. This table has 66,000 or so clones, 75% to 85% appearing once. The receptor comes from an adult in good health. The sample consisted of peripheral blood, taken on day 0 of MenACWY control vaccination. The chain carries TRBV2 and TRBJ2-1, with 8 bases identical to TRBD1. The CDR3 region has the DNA TGTGCCAGCAGTGAAGCTCTCCCAGACAGGGGCCATGAGCAGTTCTTC. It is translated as CASSEALPDRGHEQFF.